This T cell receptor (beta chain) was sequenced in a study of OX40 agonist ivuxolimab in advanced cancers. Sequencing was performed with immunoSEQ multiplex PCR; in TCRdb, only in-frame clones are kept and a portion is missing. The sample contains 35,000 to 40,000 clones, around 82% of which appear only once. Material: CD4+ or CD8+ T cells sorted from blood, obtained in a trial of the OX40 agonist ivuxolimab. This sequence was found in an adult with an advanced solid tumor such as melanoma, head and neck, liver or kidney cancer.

The CDR3 DNA is TGTGCCAGCAGCTACACAGGAGGGAACACTGAAGCTTTCTTT. Protein sequence: CASSYTGGNTEAFF. The J gene is TRBJ1-1, the V gene TRBV7-8, with a tentative D call TRBD1 (5 bases). Trimming stripped 4 bases from V and 1 base from J, with 10 bases between. Germline lookup yields CDR1 SGHVS and CDR2 FQNEAQ. The CDR3 is 14 amino acids.